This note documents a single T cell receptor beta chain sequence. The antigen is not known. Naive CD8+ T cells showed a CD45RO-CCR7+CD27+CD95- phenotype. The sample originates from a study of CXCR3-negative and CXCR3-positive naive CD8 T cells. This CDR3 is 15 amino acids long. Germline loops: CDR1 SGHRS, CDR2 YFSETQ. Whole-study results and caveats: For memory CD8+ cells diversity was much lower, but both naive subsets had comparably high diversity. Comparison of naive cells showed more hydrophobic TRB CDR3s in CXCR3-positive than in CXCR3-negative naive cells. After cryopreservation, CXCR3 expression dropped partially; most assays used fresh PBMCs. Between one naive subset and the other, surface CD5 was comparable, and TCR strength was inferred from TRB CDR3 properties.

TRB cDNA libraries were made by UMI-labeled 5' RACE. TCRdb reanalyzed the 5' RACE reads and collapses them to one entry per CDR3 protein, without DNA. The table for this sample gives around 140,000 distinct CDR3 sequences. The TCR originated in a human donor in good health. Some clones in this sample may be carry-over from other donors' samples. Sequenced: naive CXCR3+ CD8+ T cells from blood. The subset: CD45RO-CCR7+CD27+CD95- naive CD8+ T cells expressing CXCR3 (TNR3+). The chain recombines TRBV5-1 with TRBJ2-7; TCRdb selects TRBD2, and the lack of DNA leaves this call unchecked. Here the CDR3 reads CASSFLGSGDYEQYF.